This T cell receptor (beta chain) was sequenced during a study of blood T cells in healthy people across ages. The CDR3 has 12 amino acids. Germline lookup yields CDR1 SQVTM and CDR2 ANQGSEA. Concerning this clonotype: Antigen specificity is unknown. One end of the junction varies from germline; a read error may be responsible.

A second roughly 6 to 12 cycle PCR used barcoded and J-beta primers. Each cDNA molecule carried a tag from a template-switch adaptor that contained 12 random nucleotides. TCRdb re-analysed the 5' RACE reads in MiXCR, keeping a single row per CDR3 protein. Among 550,000 to 700,000 distinct CDR3 sequences, approximately 30% were seen once, and the ten largest hold about 18%. Total RNA, at least 5 micrograms per sample, came from PBMCs. Whole-study findings and limits: A roughly linear age-dependent decrease characterized TCR beta diversity per million T cells. PBMCs went unsorted, and a conclusive naive versus antigen-experienced comparison was therefore prevented.

The TCR was taken from a woman in her 70s in good health. The rearrangement links TRBV29-1 to TRBJ2-5, with 7 bases fitting TRBD1. The sample consisted of blood. CDR3 residues: CGVDRGGETQYF. The CDR3 DNA sequence: TGCGGCGTTGACCGAGGGGGCGAGACCCAGTACTTC.